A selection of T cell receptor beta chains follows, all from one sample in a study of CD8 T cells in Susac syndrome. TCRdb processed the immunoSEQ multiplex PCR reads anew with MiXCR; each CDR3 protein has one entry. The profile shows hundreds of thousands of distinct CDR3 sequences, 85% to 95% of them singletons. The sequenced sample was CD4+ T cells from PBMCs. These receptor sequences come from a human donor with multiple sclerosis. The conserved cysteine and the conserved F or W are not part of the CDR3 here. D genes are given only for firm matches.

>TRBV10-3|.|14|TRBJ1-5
AISDTWTVGNQPQH
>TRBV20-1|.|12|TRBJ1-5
SARIGTVNQPQH
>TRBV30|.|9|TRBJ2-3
AWRPEETQY
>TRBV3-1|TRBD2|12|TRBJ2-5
ASSPRELQETQY
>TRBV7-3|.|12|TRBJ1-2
ASSLTPKENGYT
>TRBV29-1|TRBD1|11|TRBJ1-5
SAQTGGNQPQH
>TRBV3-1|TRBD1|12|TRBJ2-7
ASSHPTGYYEQY
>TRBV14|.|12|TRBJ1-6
ASSPSTGFSPLH
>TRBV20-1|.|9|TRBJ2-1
SARRPDEQF
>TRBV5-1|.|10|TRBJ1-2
ASSADELGYT
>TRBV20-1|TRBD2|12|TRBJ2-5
SAKIGLVGETQY
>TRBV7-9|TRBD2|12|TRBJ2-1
ASSRAGGNNEQF
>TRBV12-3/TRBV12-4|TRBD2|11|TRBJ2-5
ASSWKGGETQY
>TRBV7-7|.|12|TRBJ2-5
ASSPLGVQETQY
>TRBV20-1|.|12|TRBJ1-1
SARTAGMNTEAF
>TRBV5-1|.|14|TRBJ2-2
ASSFSGGIRTGELF
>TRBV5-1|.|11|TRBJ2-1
ASTLASYNEQF
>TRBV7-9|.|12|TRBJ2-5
ASSTWGPQETQY
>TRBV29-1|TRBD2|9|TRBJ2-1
STWTGTKQF
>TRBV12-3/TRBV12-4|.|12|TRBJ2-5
ASTPLRMAETQY
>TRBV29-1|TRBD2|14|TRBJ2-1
SAGSLSSGGRDEQF
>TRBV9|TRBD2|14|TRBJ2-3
ASSVGVSGAADTQY
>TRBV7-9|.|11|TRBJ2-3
ASSLAGQDTQY
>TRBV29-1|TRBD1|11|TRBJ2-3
STRQGGTDTQY
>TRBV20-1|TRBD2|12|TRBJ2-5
SAGGDYAVQTQY